This note documents a single TCR beta chain sequence. The antigen is undetermined. The sample comes from a study of beta chain features in type 1 diabetes. Broader study findings: Type 1 diabetes patients had TCRB CDR3s that were shorter (moderately but significantly so) in all four CD4+ subsets. Healthy donors had naive, central memory and Treg TCRB repertoires that appeared less similar than those seen among patients.

Sequencing targeted expressed TCRB transcripts, as all isolated RNA had been reverse transcribed. Profiling relied on immunoSEQ multiplex PCR, and the TCRdb table lists in-frame clones only, not all of them. In the table there are approximately 270,000 clones, 14% of which are singletons. A sort by CD45RO/CCR7/CD25/CD127/CD95/CD27 yielded CD4+ naive, central memory, regulatory and stem cell-like memory cells. The CDR3 extends over 16 amino acids. Germline lookup yields CDR1 MDHEN and CDR2 SYDVKM. With V trimmed by 8 bases and J by 3 bases, 13 bases remained unmatched. The genes are TRBV28 and TRBJ2-3, with 8 nucleotides matching TRBD2. The TCR sequence derives from a young man with type 1 diabetes. Sequenced: naive CD4+ T cells from blood. The DNA for the CDR3 is TGTGCCAGCGGACGAAGCGGGAGAATGAGTACAGATACGCAGTATTTT. This codes for CASGRSGRMSTDTQYF.